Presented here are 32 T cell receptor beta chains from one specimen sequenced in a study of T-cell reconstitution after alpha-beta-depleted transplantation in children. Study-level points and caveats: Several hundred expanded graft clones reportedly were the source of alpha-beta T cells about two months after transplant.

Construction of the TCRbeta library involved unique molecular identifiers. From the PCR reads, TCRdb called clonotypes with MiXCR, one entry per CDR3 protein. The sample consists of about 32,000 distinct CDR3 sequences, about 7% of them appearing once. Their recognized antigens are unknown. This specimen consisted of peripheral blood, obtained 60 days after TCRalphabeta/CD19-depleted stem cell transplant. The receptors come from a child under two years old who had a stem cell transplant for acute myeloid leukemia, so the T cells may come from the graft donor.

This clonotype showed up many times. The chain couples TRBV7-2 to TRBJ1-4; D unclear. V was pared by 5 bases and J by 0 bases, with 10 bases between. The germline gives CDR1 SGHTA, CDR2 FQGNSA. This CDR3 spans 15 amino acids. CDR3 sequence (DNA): TGTGCCAGCAGCATTCCCGGGTCAACTAATGAAAAACTGTTTTTT. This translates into CASSIPGSTNEKLFF. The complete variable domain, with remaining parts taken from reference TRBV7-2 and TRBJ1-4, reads GAGVSQSPSNKVTEKGKDVELRCDPISGHTALYWYRQSLGQGLEFLIYFQGNSAPDKSGLPSDRFSAERTGGSVSTLTIQRTQQEDSAVYLCASSIPGSTNEKLFFGSGTQLSVL.

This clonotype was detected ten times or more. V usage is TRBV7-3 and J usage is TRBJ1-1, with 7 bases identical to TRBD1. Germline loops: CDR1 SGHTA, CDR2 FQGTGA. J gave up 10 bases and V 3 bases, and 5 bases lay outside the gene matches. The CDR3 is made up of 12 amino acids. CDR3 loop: CASSFPGGGAFF. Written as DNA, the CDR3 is TGTGCCAGCAGCTTTCCAGGGGGGGGAGCTTTCTTT.

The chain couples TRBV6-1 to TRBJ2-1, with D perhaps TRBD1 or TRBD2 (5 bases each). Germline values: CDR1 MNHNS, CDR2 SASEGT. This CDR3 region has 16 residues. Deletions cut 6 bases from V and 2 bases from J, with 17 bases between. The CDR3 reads CASSDSGLRTYNEQFF. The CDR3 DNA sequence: TGTGCCAGCAGCGACAGCGGTCTAAGGACCTACAATGAGCAGTTCTTC.

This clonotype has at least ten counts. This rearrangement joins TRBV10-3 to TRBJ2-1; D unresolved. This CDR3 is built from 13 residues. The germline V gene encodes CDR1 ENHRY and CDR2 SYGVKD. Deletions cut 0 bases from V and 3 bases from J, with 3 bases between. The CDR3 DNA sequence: TGTGCCATCAGTGAGTCGAGCTACAATGAGCAGTTCTTC. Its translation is CAISESSYNEQFF.

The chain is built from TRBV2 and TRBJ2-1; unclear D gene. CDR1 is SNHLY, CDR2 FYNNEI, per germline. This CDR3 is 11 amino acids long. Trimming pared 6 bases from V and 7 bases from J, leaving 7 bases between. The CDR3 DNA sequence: TGTGCCAGCAGGCAGAGAAATGAGCAGTTCTTC. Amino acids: CASRQRNEQFF.

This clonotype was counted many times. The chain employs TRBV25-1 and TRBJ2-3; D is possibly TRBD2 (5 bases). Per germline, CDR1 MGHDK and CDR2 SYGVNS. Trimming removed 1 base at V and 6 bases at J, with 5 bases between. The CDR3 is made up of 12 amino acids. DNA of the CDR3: TGTGCCAGCAGTGAATCGGGGGATACGCAGTATTTT. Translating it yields CASSESGDTQYF.

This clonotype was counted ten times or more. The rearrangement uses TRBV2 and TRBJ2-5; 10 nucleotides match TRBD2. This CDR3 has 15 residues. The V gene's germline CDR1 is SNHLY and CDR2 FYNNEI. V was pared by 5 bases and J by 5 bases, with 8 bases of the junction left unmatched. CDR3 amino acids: CASSFTSGVGETQYF. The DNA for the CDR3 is TGTGCCAGCAGTTTTACTAGCGGGGTCGGGGAGACCCAGTACTTC.

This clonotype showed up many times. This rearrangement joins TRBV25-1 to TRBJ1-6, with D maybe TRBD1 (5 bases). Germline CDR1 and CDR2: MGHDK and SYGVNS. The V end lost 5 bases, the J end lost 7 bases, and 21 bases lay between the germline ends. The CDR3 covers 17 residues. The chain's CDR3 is CASSPVLPGRGNSPLHF. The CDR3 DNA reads TGTGCCAGCAGTCCGGTGCTCCCGGGACGAGGGAATTCACCCCTCCACTTT. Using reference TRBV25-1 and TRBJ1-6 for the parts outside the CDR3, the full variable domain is EADIYQTPRYLVIGTGKKITLECSQTMGHDKMYWYQQDPGMELHLIHYSYGVNSTEKGDLSSESTVSRIRTEHFPLTLESARPSHTSQYLCASSPVLPGRGNSPLHFGNGTRLTVT.

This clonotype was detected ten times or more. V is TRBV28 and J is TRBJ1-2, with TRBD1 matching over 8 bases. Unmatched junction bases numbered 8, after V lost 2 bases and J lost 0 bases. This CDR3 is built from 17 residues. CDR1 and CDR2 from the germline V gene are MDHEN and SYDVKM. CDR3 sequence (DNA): TGTGCCAGCAGTTTAAGCCCAGGGGGCCCCACTAACTATGGCTACACCTTC. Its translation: CASSLSPGGPTNYGYTF.

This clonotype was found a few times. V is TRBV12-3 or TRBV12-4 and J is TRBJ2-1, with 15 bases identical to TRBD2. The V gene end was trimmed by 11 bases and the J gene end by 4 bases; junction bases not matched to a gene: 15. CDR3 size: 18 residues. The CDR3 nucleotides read TGTGCCTGCTGCCCTGGACTAGCGGGAGGGCCAAGGTACAATGAGCAGTTCTTC. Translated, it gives CACCPGLAGGPRYNEQFF.

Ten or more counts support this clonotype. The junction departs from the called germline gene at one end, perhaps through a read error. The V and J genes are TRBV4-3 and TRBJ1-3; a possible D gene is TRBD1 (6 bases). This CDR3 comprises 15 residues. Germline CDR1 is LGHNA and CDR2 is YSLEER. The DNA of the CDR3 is TGCGCCAGCAGCAAAGACAGGTACCCTGGAAACACCATATATTTT. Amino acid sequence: CASSKDRYPGNTIYF.

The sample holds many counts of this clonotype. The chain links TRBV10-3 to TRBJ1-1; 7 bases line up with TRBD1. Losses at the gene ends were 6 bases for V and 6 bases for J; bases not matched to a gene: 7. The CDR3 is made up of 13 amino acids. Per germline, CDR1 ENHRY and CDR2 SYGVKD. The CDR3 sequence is CAIRRQGYPEAFF. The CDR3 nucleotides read TGTGCCATCAGGCGACAGGGTTACCCTGAAGCTTTCTTT.

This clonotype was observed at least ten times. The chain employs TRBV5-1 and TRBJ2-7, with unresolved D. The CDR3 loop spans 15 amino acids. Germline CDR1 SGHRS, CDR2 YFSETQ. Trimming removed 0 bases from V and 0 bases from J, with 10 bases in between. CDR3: CASSLATLSSYEQYF. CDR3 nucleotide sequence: TGCGCCAGCAGCTTGGCGACTCTTAGCTCCTACGAGCAGTACTTC. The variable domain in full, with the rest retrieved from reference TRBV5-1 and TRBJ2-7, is KAGVTQTPRYLIKTRGQQVTLSCSPISGHRSVSWYQQTPGQGLQFLFEYFSETQRNKGNFPGRFSGRQFSNSRSEMNVSTLELGDSALYLCASSLATLSSYEQYFGPGTRLTVT.

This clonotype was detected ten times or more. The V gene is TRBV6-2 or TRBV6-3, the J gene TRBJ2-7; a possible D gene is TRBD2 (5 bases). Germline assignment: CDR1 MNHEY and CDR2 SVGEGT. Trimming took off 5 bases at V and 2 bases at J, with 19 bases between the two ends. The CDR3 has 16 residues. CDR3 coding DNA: TGTGCCAGCAGTACGAACTTCGGACTGTTGACCTACGAGCAGTACTTC. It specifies CASSTNFGLLTYEQYF.

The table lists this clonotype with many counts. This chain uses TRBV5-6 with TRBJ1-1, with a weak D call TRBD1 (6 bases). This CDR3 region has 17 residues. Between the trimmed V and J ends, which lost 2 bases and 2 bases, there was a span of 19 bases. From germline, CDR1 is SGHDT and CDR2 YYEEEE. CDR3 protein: CASSFIMGGAENTEAFF. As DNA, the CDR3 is TGTGCCAGCAGCTTTATTATGGGGGGCGCGGAAAACACTGAAGCTTTCTTT.

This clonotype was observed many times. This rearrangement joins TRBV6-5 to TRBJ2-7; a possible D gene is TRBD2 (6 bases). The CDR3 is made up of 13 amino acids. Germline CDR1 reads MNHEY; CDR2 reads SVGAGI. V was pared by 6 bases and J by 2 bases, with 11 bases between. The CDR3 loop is CASRRDLPYEQYF. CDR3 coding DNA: TGTGCCAGCAGGCGGGACTTACCCTACGAGCAGTACTTC.

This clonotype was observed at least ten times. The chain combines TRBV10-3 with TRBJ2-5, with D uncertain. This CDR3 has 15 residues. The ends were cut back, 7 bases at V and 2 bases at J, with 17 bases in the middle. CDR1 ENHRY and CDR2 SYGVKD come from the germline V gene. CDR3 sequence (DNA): TGTGCCATCAATCAACCCCTCGAGAGGCAAGAGACCCAGTACTTC. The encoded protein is CAINQPLERQETQYF.

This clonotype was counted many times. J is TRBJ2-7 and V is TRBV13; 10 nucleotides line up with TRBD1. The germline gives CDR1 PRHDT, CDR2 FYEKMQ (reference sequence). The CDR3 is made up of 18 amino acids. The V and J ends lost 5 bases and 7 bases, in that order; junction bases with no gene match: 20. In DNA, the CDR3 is TGTGCCAGCAGCCTAACACCGATGGGACAGGGGACCTTGGGGGAGCAGTACTTC. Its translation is CASSLTPMGQGTLGEQYF. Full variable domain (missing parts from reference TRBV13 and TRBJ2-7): AAGVIQSPRHLIKEKRETATLKCYPIPRHDTVYWYQQGPGQDPQFLISFYEKMQSDKGSIPDRFSAQQFSDYHSELNMSSLELGDSALYFCASSLTPMGQGTLGEQYFGPGTRLTVT.

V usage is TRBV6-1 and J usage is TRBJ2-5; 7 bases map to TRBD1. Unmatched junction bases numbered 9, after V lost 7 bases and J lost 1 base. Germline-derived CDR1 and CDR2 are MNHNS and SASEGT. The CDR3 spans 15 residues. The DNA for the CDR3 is TGTGCCAGCAACCCCCAGCGACAGGGCCAAGAGACCCAGTACTTC. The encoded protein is CASNPQRQGQETQYF.

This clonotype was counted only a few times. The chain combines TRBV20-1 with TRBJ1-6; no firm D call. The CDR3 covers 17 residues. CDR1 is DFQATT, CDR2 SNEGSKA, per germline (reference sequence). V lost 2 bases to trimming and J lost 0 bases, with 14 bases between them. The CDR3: CSARIRHSSSYNSPLHF. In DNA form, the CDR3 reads TGCAGTGCTAGAATAAGACATTCGAGCTCCTATAATTCACCCCTCCACTTT.

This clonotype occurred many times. The CDR3 DNA reads as TGTGCCAGCTCCCCCTTAAAAAATCATGAGCAGTTCTTC. This encodes CASSPLKNHEQFF. The gene calls are TRBV18 and TRBJ2-1; no reliable D call. The CDR3 has 13 residues. Per germline, CDR1 KGHSH and CDR2 LQKENI. V gave up 6 bases and J gave up 8 bases, with 14 bases separating them.

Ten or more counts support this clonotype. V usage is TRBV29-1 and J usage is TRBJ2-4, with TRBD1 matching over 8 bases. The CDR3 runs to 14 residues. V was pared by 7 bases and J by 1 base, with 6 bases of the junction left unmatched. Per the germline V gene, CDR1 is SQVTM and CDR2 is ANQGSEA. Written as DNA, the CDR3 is TGCAGCGCCTCGACAGGGGATGCCAAAAACATTCAGTACTTC. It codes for CSASTGDAKNIQYF.

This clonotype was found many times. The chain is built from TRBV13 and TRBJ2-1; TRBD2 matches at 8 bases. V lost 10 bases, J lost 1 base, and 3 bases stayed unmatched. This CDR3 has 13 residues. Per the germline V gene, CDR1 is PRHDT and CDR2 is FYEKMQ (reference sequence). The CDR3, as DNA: TGTGCCACCGAGCGGGAGTCCTACAATGAGCAGTTCTTC. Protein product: CATERESYNEQFF.

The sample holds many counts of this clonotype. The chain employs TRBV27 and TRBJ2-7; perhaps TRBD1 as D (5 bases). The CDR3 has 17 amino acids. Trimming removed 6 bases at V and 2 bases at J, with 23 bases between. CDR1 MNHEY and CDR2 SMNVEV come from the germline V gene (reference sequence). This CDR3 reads CASRIRLRAGPTYEQYF. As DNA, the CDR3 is TGTGCCAGCAGGATCCGATTACGGGCAGGGCCGACCTACGAGCAGTACTTC.

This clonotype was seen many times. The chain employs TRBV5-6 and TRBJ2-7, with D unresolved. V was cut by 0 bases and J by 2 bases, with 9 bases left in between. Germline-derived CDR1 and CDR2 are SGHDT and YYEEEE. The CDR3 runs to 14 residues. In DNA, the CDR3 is TGTGCCAGCAGCTTGGTCCTCAGGCCCTACGAGCAGTACTTC. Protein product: CASSLVLRPYEQYF.

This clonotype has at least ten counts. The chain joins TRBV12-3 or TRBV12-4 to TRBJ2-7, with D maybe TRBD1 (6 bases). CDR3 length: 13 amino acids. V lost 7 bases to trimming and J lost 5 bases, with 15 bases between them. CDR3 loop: CASNPTGINEQYF. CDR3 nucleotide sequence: TGTGCCAGCAATCCCACAGGGATTAACGAGCAGTACTTC.

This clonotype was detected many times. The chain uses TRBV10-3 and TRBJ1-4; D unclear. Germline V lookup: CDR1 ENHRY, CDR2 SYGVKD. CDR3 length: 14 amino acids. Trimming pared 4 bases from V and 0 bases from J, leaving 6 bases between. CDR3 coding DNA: TGTGCCATCAGTGCAACAGCAACTAATGAAAAACTGTTTTTT. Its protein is CAISATATNEKLFF.

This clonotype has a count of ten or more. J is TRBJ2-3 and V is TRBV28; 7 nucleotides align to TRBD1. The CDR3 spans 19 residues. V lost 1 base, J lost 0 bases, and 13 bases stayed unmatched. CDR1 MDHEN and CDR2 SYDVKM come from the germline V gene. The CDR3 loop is CASSLSISTGQTSTDTQYF. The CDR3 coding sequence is TGTGCCAGCAGTTTATCTATATCGACGGGACAGACTAGCACAGATACGCAGTATTTT.

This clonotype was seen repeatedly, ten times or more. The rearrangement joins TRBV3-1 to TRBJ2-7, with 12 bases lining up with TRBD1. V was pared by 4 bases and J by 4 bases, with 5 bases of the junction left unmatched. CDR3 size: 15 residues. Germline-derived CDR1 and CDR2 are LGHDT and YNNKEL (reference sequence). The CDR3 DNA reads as TGTGCCAGCAGCCCCGGGACAGGGGGCCAATACGAGCAGTACTTC. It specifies CASSPGTGGQYEQYF.

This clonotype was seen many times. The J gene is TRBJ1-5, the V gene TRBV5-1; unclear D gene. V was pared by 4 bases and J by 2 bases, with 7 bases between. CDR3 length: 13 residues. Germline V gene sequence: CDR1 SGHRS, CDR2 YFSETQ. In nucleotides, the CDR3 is TGCGCCAGCAGCCCGGAGGGCAATCAGCCCCAGCATTTT. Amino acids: CASSPEGNQPQHF.

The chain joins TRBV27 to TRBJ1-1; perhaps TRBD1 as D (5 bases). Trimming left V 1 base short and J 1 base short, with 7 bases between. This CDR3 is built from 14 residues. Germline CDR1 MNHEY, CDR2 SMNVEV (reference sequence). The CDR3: CASSLWGSNTEAFF. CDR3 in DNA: TGTGCCAGCAGTTTATGGGGGTCGAACACTGAAGCTTTCTTT.

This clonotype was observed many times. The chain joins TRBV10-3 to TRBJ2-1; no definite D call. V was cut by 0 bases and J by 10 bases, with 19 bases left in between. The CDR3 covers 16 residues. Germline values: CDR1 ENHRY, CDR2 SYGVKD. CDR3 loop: CAISESNWEPLSEQFF. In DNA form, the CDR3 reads TGTGCCATCAGTGAGTCGAACTGGGAACCCCTGTCCGAGCAGTTCTTC.